This T cell receptor beta chain was captured by sequencing in a study of PD-1 blockade in classical Hodgkin lymphoma. Study summary: On a schedule of every 2 weeks, patients received nivolumab 3 mg/kg intravenously. Study-wide points: Complete responders had baseline diversity similar to newly diagnosed patients.

V lost 6 bases, J lost 1 base, and 10 bases lay in between. Germline V gives CDR1 MNHEY, CDR2 SVGAGI. The CDR3 loop spans 14 amino acids. Using immunoSEQ multiplex PCR, the repertoire was profiled, and TCRdb retains in-frame clones only, with some absent. The sample shows over 50,000 clones, approximately 90% of them seen only once. Documented time point: cycle 4 day 1 (C4D1), after less than seven weeks of nivolumab. All patients relapsed after autologous stem cell transplantation, and brentuximab vedotin exposure varied. As to this clone: No antigen is known for it.

The chain has TRBV6-5 and TRBJ2-4; no clear D gene. The source material was peripheral blood mononuclear cells (PBMCs), sampled before the fourth cycle of nivolumab. This sequence was found in a human donor with classical Hodgkin lymphoma. Written as DNA, the CDR3 is TGTGCCAGCAGCCCCCATGCGGCCAAAAACATTCAGTACTTC. Translation: CASSPHAAKNIQYF.